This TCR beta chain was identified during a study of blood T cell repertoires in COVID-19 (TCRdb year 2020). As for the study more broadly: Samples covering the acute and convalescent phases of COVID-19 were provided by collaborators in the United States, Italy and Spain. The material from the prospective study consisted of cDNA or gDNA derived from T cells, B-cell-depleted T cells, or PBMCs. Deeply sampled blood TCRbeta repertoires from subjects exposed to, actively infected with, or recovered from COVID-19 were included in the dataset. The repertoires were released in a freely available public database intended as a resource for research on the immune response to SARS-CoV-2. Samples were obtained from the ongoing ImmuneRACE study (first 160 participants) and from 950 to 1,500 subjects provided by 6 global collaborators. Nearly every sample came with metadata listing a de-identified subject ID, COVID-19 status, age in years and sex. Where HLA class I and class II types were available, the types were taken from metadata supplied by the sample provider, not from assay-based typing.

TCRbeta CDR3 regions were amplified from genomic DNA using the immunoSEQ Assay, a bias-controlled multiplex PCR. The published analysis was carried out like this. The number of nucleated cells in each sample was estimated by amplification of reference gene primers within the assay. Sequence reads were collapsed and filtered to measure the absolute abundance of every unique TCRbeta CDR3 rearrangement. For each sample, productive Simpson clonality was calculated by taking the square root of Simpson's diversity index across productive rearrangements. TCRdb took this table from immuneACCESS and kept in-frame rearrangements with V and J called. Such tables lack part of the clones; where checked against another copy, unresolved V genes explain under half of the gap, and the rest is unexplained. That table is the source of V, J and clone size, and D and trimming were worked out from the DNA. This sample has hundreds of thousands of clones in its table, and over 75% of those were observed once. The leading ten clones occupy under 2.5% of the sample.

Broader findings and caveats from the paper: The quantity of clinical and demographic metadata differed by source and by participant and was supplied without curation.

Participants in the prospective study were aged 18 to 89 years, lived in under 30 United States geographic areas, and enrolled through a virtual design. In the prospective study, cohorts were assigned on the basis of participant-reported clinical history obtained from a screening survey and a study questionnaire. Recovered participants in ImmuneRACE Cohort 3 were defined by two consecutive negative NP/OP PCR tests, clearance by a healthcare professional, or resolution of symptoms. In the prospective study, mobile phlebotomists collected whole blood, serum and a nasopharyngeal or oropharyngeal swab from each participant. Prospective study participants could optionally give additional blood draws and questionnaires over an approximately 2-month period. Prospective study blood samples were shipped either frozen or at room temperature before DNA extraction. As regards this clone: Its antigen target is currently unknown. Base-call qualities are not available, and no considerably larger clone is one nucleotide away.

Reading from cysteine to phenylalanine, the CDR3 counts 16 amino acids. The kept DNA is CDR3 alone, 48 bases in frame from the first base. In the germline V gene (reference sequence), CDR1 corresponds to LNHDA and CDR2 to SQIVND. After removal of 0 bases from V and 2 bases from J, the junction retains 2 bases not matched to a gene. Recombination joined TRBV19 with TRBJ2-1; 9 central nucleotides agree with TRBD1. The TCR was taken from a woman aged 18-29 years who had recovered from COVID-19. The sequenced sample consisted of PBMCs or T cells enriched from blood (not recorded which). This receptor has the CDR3 CASSIEGQGPYNEQFF. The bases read TGTGCCAGTAGTATAGAGGGACAGGGCCCCTACAATGAGCAGTTCTTC.